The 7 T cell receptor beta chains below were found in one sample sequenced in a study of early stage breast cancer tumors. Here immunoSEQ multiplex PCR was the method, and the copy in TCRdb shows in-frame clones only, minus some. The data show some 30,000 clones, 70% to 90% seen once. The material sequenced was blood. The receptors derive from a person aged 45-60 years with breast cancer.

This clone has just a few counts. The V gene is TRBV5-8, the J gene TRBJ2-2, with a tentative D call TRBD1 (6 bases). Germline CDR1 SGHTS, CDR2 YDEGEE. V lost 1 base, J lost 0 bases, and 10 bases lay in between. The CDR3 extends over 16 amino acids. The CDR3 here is CASSLRSGANTGELFF. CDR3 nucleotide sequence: TGTGCCAGCAGCTTGCGGTCAGGGGCGAACACCGGGGAGCTGTTTTTT.

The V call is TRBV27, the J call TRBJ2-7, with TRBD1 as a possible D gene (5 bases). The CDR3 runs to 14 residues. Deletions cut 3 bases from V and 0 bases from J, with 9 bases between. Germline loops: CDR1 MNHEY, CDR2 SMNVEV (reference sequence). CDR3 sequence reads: CASSFGRASYEQYF. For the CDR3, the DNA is TGTGCCAGCAGTTTCGGCAGGGCCTCCTACGAGCAGTACTTC.

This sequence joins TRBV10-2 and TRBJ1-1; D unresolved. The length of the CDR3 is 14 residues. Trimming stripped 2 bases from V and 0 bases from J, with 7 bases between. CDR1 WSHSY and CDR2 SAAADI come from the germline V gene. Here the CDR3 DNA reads TGCGCCAGCAGTGAGGTCAGGATGAACACTGAAGCTTTCTTT. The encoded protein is CASSEVRMNTEAFF.

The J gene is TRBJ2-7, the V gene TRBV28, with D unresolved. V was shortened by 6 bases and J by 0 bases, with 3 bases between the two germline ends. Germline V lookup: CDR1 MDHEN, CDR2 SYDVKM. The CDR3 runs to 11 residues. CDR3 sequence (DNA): TGTGCCAGCAGGCTCTCCTACGAGCAGTACTTC. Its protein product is CASRLSYEQYF.

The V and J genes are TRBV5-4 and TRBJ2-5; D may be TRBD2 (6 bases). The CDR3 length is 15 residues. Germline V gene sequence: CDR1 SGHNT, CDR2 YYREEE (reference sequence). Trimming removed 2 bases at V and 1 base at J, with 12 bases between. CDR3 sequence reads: CASSFSGLTQETQYF. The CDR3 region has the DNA TGTGCCAGCAGCTTTTCAGGACTAACCCAAGAGACCCAGTACTTC.

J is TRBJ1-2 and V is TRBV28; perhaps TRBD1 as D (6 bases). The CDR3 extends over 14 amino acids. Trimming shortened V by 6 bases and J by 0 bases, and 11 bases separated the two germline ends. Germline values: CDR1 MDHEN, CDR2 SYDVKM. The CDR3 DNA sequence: TGTGCCAGCAGCCACAGGGTGGCTAACTATGGCTACACCTTC. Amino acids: CASSHRVANYGYTF.

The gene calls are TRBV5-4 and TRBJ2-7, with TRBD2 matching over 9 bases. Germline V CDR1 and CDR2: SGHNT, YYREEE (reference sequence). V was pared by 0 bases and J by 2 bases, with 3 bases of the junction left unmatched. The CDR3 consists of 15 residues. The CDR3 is CASSLGGGGAYEQYF. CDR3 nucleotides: TGTGCCAGCAGCTTGGGTGGCGGGGGGGCCTACGAGCAGTACTTC.